This passage covers 4 T cell receptor beta chains from one sample sequenced in a study of Ad26.COV2.S vaccination and SARS-CoV-2 variants. Libraries were prepared by immunoSEQ multiplex PCR; TCRdb keeps only in-frame clonotypes and omits some of them. The data show approximately 140,000 clones, 80% to 90% seen once. The source material was peripheral blood, sampled after recovery from COVID-19. The receptors here all came from a human donor who had recovered from COVID-19.

The chain employs TRBV6-2 or TRBV6-3 and TRBJ1-1, with 9 nucleotides matching TRBD1. Trimming cost V 0 bases and J 14 bases; bases outside gene matches: 7. This CDR3 has 13 residues. Germline CDR1 MNHEY, CDR2 SVGEGT. The CDR3 DNA follows: TGTGCCAGCAGTTACTCGGAACAGGGGGCCGGGTTCTTT. Translating gives CASSYSEQGAGFF.

This chain connects TRBV27 to TRBJ2-3; 7 nucleotides line up with TRBD2. Unmatched junction bases numbered 6, after V lost 4 bases and J lost 2 bases. The CDR3 consists of 15 residues. Germline V lookup: CDR1 MNHEY, CDR2 SMNVEV (reference sequence). CDR3 in DNA: TGTGCCAGCAGTTCCCCAGGGAGGGCCACAGATACGCAGTATTTT. It is translated as CASSSPGRATDTQYF.

V and J are TRBV14 and TRBJ1-1, with D maybe TRBD1 (5 bases). Trimming stripped 0 bases from V and 10 bases from J, with 12 bases between. In germline, CDR1 is SGHDN, CDR2 FVKESK. The CDR3 loop spans 13 amino acids. The CDR3 nucleotides read TGTGCCAGCAGCCAAGAACCCAGGGTTGCAGCTTTCTTT. This gives the protein CASSQEPRVAAFF.

The V call is TRBV7-2, the J call TRBJ2-1; 8 bases fit TRBD1. The CDR3 is 15 amino acids. Germline lookup yields CDR1 SGHTA and CDR2 FQGNSA. The V gene end was trimmed by 2 bases and the J gene end by 6 bases; junction bases not matched to a gene: 6. Written as DNA, the CDR3 is TGTGCCAGCAGCTTAAGACAGGGGTATAGCAATGAGCAGTTCTTC. This sequence encodes CASSLRQGYSNEQFF.